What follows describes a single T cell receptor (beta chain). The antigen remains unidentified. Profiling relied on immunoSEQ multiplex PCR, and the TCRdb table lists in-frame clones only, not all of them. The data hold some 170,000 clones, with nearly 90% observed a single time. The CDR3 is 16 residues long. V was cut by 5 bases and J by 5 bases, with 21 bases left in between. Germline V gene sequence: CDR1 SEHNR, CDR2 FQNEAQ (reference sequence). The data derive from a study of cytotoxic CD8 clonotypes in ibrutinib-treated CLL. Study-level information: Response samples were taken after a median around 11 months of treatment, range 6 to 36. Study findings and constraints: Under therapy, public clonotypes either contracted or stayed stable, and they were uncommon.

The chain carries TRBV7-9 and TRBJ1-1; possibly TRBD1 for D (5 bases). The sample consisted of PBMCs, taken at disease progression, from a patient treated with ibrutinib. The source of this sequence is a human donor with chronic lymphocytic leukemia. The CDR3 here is CASSAGTATWGTEAFF. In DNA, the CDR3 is TGTGCCAGCAGCGCCGGGACCGCGACCTGGGGAACTGAAGCTTTCTTT.